The rows below give T cell receptor beta chains drawn from one sample of a study of blood T cell repertoires in COVID-19. Repertoires were generated with immunoSEQ multiplex PCR, while TCRdb's copy carries only in-frame clones and drops some. Of under 200,000 clones in the sample, approximately 79% were seen once. Sequenced sample: PBMCs or T cells enriched from blood (not recorded which). Every receptor here comes from a middle-aged man who had recovered from COVID-19. CDR3s leave out the opening cysteine and the closing phenylalanine or tryptophan. Each record gives: V gene, CDR3 protein.

V: TRBV14
CDR3: ASSRGGGPNADTQY

V: TRBV19
CDR3: ASSGNEETQY

V: TRBV2
CDR3: ASSLGTGAQPQH

V: TRBV28
CDR3: ASSFNGQSYEQY

V: TRBV19
CDR3: ASSNDRASTYTQY

V: TRBV7-9
CDR3: ASSLAEGAGYNSPLH

V: TRBV7-3
CDR3: ASSSLPLAGTDTQY

V: TRBV9
CDR3: ASSAFTRDRSHEQY

V: TRBV9
CDR3: ASSVFLANEQY

V: TRBV7-9
CDR3: ASSLSQGSSPLH

V: TRBV7-8
CDR3: ASSSGGGPSVGNTIY

V: TRBV9
CDR3: ASSVSGQGGGYT

V: TRBV7-6
CDR3: ASSLYEGVNQPQH

V: TRBV10-3
CDR3: AISLTSGAYNEQF

V: TRBV3-1/TRBV3-2
CDR3: ASTRDRARDEQF

V: TRBV3-1/TRBV3-2
CDR3: ASSQDEERKTQY

V: TRBV3-1/TRBV3-2
CDR3: ASRAGGLNTEAF

V: TRBV5-4
CDR3: ASSSRQTYEQY

V: TRBV18
CDR3: ASSARDRDTEAF

V: TRBV9
CDR3: ASSPQGGFEAF

V: TRBV7-9
CDR3: ASSSSGVNYGYT

V: TRBV5-1
CDR3: ASSDGGQNTEAF

V: TRBV3-1/TRBV3-2
CDR3: ASSKTGAAVAF

V: TRBV4-1
CDR3: ASSQEESGQGNYGYT

V: TRBV5-1
CDR3: ASSPNSNQPQH

V: TRBV6-1
CDR3: ASSEASGQGGNTIY

V: TRBV2
CDR3: ASSDVSGSVQPQH

V: TRBV12-3/TRBV12-4
CDR3: ASSPPKEKLF